This T cell receptor beta chain was captured by sequencing in a study of regulatory T cells in long-lasting Graves disease. Construction of the TCR beta libraries employed iRepertoire HTBI primers in conjunction with Arm-PCR of CDR3 regions. MiXCR, applied by TCRdb to the multiplex PCR reads, yields one record per CDR3 protein. The sample lists a few hundred thousand distinct CDR3 sequences, over 15% occurring once. This clonotype appeared many times. As for time point: newly diagnosed GD, antithyroid drugs for less than 3 months. PBMC-derived RNA was used for the TCR library. The source of the patients was an endocrinology department in Xi'an, China. The CDR3 runs 13 residues. The J segment lost 3 bases and the V segment lost 8 bases, leaving 5 bases of the junction unmatched. CDR1 GTSNPN and CDR2 SVGIG come from the germline V gene (reference sequence). The same sample was also used in a study of T cells in Graves' hyperthyroidism and ophthalmopathy. Per that paper: RT-PCR in the first round (using the HTBI primer set) targeted the TCR CDR3.

The chain carries TRBV30 and TRBJ2-1; 9 bases map to TRBD2. Sequenced here: peripheral blood mononuclear cells (PBMCs), sampled at new diagnosis, from a patient treated with antithyroid drugs. The sequence was obtained from a man between 35 and 55 years old with Graves disease. Written as DNA, the CDR3 is TGTGCCCAAGCGGGGGGAAACTACAATGAGCAGTTCTTC. Translation gives CAQAGGNYNEQFF.